Listed below are T cell receptor beta chains from one sample, sequenced in a study of identical twins. TCRdb reprocessed the 5' RACE reads with MiXCR, giving one entry per CDR3 protein. There are about 470,000 distinct CDR3 sequences in the sample; roughly a quarter occur only once, and about 3% lies in the top ten. This sample also appeared in a second study, on T cells expressing NK-cell markers.

Sequencing used CD4+ T cells sorted from blood. The receptors derive from a woman younger than 30 in good health. Both conserved end residues are part of each CDR3. The order of the fields is D gene, clone size, J gene, V gene, CDR3 protein, CDR3 DNA. The D gene is left open where the match is weak. Only part of the rows carry a size: once, few, many, or a class if the clone is expanded.

-,-,TRBJ2-1,TRBV20-1,CSASLALGEQFF,TGCAGTGCTAGTCTAGCCCTAGGTGAGCAGTTCTTC
-,-,TRBJ2-2,TRBV20-1,CSARDPIGELFF,TGCAGTGCTAGAGATCCCATCGGGGAGCTGTTTTTT
TRBD2,-,TRBJ2-1,TRBV5-4,CASSLPGTRQDNEQFF,TGTGCCAGCAGCTTGCCGGGGACTAGGCAGGACAATGAGCAGTTCTTC
-,-,TRBJ2-7,TRBV10-3,CAITSRGTPYEQYF,TGTGCCATCACTTCCCGCGGAACTCCCTACGAGCAGTACTTC
-,many,TRBJ2-5,TRBV7-9,CASSVRPEETQYF,TGTGCCAGCAGCGTCCGCCCGGAAGAGACCCAGTACTTC
TRBD1,few,TRBJ2-7,TRBV2,CASSRIPAWDRDYEQYF,TGTGCCAGCAGTAGAATTCCCGCCTGGGACAGGGACTACGAGCAGTACTTC
TRBD2,few,TRBJ2-2,TRBV20-1,CSASPGTSGIVGELFF,TGCAGTGCTTCCCCCGGGACTAGCGGGATCGTCGGGGAGCTGTTTTTT
-,few,TRBJ2-3,TRBV12-5,CASGLGDALLQYF,TGTGCTAGTGGTTTAGGGGACGCTCTTCTGCAGTATTTT
-,-,TRBJ2-1,TRBV20-1,CSASRLPGDNEQFF,TGCAGTGCTAGTAGGCTCCCAGGTGACAATGAGCAGTTCTTC
TRBD1,-,TRBJ2-7,TRBV12-3/TRBV12-4,CASSHSGGEQYF,TGTGCCAGCAGCCACTCAGGGGGCGAGCAGTACTTC
-,-,TRBJ2-2,TRBV12-3/TRBV12-4,CASSGGAGPTGELFF,TGTGCCAGCAGCGGCGGGGCGGGACCCACCGGGGAGCTGTTTTTT
TRBD1,few,TRBJ1-3,TRBV12-3/TRBV12-4,CASSTLRGSGAGNTIYF,TGTGCCAGCAGCACCCTCAGGGGGTCTGGGGCTGGAAACACCATATATTTT
-,-,TRBJ1-5,TRBV10-3,CAISVDLSNQPQHF,TGTGCCATCAGTGTGGATTTGAGCAATCAGCCCCAGCATTTT
-,-,TRBJ2-1,TRBV20-1,CSASGSWNEQFF,TGCAGTGCTAGCGGGAGTTGGAATGAGCAGTTCTTC
-,few,TRBJ2-1,TRBV7-7,CASSFKVAEYNEQFF,TGTGCCAGCAGCTTCAAGGTAGCGGAGTACAATGAGCAGTTCTTC
TRBD2,-,TRBJ2-5,TRBV2,CAIRGPGGETQYF,TGTGCCATCCGAGGTCCGGGAGGAGAGACCCAGTACTTC
-,-,TRBJ2-7,TRBV25-1,CASSVSGAGAFYEQYF,TGTGCCAGCAGTGTAAGCGGGGCGGGGGCCTTCTACGAGCAGTACTTC
TRBD2,few,TRBJ2-7,TRBV20-1,CSAIYLAGDYEQYF,TGCAGTGCTATCTATCTAGCGGGAGACTACGAGCAGTACTTC
TRBD1,-,TRBJ2-7,TRBV30,CAWSSTGAYEQYF,TGTGCCTGGAGTTCAACAGGGGCCTACGAGCAGTACTTC
-,-,TRBJ2-1,TRBV9,CASSVDINNEQFF,TGTGCCAGCAGCGTAGATATCAACAATGAGCAGTTCTTC
TRBD1,-,TRBJ1-1,TRBV2,CASREGQVGTEAFF,TGTGCCAGCAGAGAAGGACAGGTCGGGACTGAAGCTTTCTTT
-,-,TRBJ2-7,TRBV21-1,CATDYGGMAGEQYF,TGTGCCACCGATTACGGGGGAATGGCGGGCGAGCAGTACTTC
-,few,TRBJ2-5,TRBV6-5,CASSYVGGSKGRETQYF,TGTGCCAGCAGTTACGTGGGCGGATCGAAGGGGCGGGAGACCCAGTACTTC
-,few,TRBJ2-7,TRBV5-1,CASSLESRSSYEQYF,TGCGCCAGCAGCTTGGAAAGTAGGAGCTCCTACGAGCAGTACTTC
-,-,TRBJ1-1,TRBV5-5,CASSLAGGWGAFF,TGTGCCAGCAGCTTGGCCGGGGGATGGGGAGCTTTCTTT
-,-,TRBJ2-1,TRBV20-1,CSARGGGRELFF,TGCAGTGCTAGAGGGGGTGGACGGGAGCTGTTCTTC
TRBD1,-,TRBJ2-7,TRBV11-2,CACSLDLGQGGHEQYF,TGTGCCTGCAGCTTAGATCTGGGACAGGGTGGCCACGAGCAGTACTTC
TRBD1,-,TRBJ2-2,TRBV11-3,CASSSRRQGSNTGELFF,TGTGCCAGCAGCTCGCGGAGACAGGGGTCGAACACCGGGGAGCTGTTTTTT
TRBD2,-,TRBJ2-1,TRBV2,CASVRSGAEAEQFF,TGTGCCAGCGTCAGGAGCGGGGCTGAGGCCGAGCAGTTCTTC
-,few,TRBJ1-1,TRBV12-3/TRBV12-4,CASSYPRGTEAFF,TGTGCCAGCAGTTACCCTAGGGGGACTGAAGCTTTCTTT
-,few,TRBJ2-1,TRBV5-1,CASSLTGLNNEQFF,TGCGCCAGCAGCTTGACAGGGTTGAACAATGAGCAGTTCTTC
-,-,TRBJ2-6,TRBV7-9,CASSPQTGANVLTF,TGTGCCAGCAGCCCCCAGACTGGGGCCAACGTCCTGACTTTC
-,many,TRBJ2-5,TRBV3-1,CASTARETQYF,TGTGCCAGCACCGCAAGGGAGACCCAGTACTTC
TRBD2,-,TRBJ2-3,TRBV20-1,CSATGLDSTDTQYF,TGCAGTGCCACGGGACTAGATAGCACAGATACGCAGTATTTT
TRBD2,once,TRBJ2-2,TRBV27,CASSPPPGGGHTGELFF,TGTGCCAGCAGTCCCCCCCCGGGCGGGGGTCACACCGGGGAGCTGTTTTTT
-,many,TRBJ2-5,TRBV11-2,CASSPVRETQYF,TGTGCCAGCAGTCCAGTACGGGAGACCCAGTACTTC
-,-,TRBJ2-6,TRBV27,CASSVSRVRGANVLTF,TGTGCCAGCAGTGTTAGCCGGGTCCGGGGGGCCAACGTCCTGACTTTC
-,-,TRBJ2-1,TRBV6-5,CASGLPSSYNEQFF,TGTGCCAGCGGTTTACCTAGCTCCTACAATGAGCAGTTCTTC
-,few,TRBJ2-7,TRBV30,CAGGDSTYEQYF,TGTGCTGGGGGAGACAGTACCTACGAGCAGTACTTC
-,-,TRBJ1-4,TRBV20-1,CSAGTTVTNEKLFF,TGCAGTGCTGGGACGACAGTGACTAATGAAAAACTGTTTTTT
TRBD1,-,TRBJ2-7,TRBV4-1,CASSQAGQGYREQYF,TGCGCCAGCAGCCAAGCCGGACAGGGGTACCGCGAGCAGTACTTC
TRBD2,-,TRBJ2-7,TRBV7-6,CASSPSGSSGLYEQYF,TGTGCCAGCAGCCCTTCAGGGTCTAGCGGCCTCTACGAGCAGTACTTC
-,-,TRBJ1-1,TRBV20-1,CSARQGTMNTEAFF,TGCAGTGCTCGCCAAGGGACAATGAACACTGAAGCTTTCTTT
-,-,TRBJ2-1,TRBV12-3/TRBV12-4,CASSERWNEQFF,TGTGCCAGCAGTGAGAGATGGAATGAGCAGTTCTTC
TRBD2,few,TRBJ2-2,TRBV20-1,CSAGRAGLSGELFF,TGCAGTGCCGGGAGGGCGGGGTTATCCGGGGAGCTGTTTTTT
TRBD1,few,TRBJ2-7,TRBV20-1,CSAERTGVVYEQYF,TGCAGTGCCGAGAGGACAGGGGTCGTTTACGAGCAGTACTTC
-,-,TRBJ2-1,TRBV7-9,CASSSRKAYEQFF,TGTGCCAGCAGCTCTAGAAAGGCATATGAGCAGTTCTTC
-,few,TRBJ2-3,TRBV20-1,CSATLQGTSDTQYF,TGCAGTGCTACCCTACAGGGAACATCAGATACGCAGTATTTT
-,-,TRBJ2-3,TRBV4-3,CASSQSRDTQYF,TGCGCCAGCAGCCAAAGCAGGGATACGCAGTATTTT
-,-,TRBJ2-7,TRBV20-1,CSAGSPRGGYEQYF,TGCAGTGCTGGCTCACCCAGAGGGGGCTACGAGCAGTACTTC
TRBD1,-,TRBJ2-3,TRBV14,CASSRDRRTDTQYF,TGTGCCAGCAGCCGGGACAGGCGGACAGATACGCAGTATTTT
-,-,TRBJ2-3,TRBV2,CASVMMDTQYF,TGTGCCAGCGTTATGATGGATACGCAGTATTTT
-,many,TRBJ1-1,TRBV12-3/TRBV12-4,CASSVQFLNTEAFF,TGTGCCAGCAGTGTACAGTTTTTGAACACTGAAGCTTTCTTT
TRBD2,-,TRBJ2-5,TRBV27,CASSLGLAAETQYF,TGTGCCAGCAGTTTGGGACTAGCGGCGGAGACCCAGTACTTC
TRBD2,once,TRBJ2-3,TRBV20-1,CSASTSGGAGDTQYF,TGCAGTGCATCGACTAGCGGGGGGGCAGGAGATACGCAGTATTTT
TRBD1,-,TRBJ1-2,TRBV5-5,CASSEGQGHYGYTF,TGTGCCAGCAGCGAGGGACAGGGCCACTATGGCTACACCTTC
-,few,TRBJ1-4,TRBV20-1,CSASYRVIEKLFF,TGCAGTGCTAGCTACAGGGTTATTGAAAAACTGTTTTTT
-,few,TRBJ2-3,TRBV4-3,CASSQEGQVSSTDTQYF,TGCGCCAGCAGCCAAGAGGGCCAGGTCTCTAGCACAGATACGCAGTATTTT
TRBD2,few,TRBJ2-3,TRBV9,CASSVQAGTADTQYF,TGTGCCAGCAGCGTACAAGCGGGGACGGCGGATACGCAGTATTTT
-,-,TRBJ2-5,TRBV15,CATSTERPGTQYF,TGTGCCACCAGCACCGAGCGGCCAGGGACCCAGTACTTC